This TCR beta chain was documented in a study of blood T cell repertoires in COVID-19. Across the whole study: COVID-19 samples, acute and convalescent, were from the United States, Italy and Spain. Nucleic acid was either cDNA or gDNA, and it came from T cells, B-cell-depleted T cells, or PBMCs.

Germline V CDR1 and CDR2: SGHTA, FQGTGA. The CDR3 extends over 13 amino acids. Trimming removed 1 base from V and 3 bases from J, with 6 bases in between. In the original processing: For nucleated cells, counts were estimated from reference gene primer amplification. Here immunoSEQ multiplex PCR was the method, and the copy in TCRdb shows in-frame clones only, minus some. Clonal size and the V and J genes are those of that table, whereas D and trimming came from the DNA. Of around 110,000 clones listed, about 70% are singletons. The sequenced material came from peripheral blood. This TCR derives from a human donor with acute or convalescent COVID-19. The donor label of this sample is uncertain. J is TRBJ2-5 and V is TRBV7-3, with TRBD2 as a possible D gene (6 bases). CDR3 loop: CASSLRREETQYF. The CDR3 nucleotides are TGTGCCAGCAGCTTAAGGAGGGAAGAGACCCAGTACTTC.